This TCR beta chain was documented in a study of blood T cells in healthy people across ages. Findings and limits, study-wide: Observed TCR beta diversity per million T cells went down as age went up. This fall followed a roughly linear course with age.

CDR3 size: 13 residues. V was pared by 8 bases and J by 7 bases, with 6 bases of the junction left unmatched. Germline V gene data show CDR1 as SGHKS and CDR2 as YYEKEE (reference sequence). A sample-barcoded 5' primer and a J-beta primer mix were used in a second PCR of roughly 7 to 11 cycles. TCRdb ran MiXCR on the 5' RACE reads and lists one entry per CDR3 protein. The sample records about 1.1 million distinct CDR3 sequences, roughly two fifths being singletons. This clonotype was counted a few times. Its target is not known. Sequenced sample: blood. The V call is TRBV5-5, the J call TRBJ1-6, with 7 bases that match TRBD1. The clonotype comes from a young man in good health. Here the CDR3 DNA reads TGTGCCAGTAGACAGGGCCGAAATTCACCCCTCCACTTT. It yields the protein CASRQGRNSPLHF.